One sample yielded the 26 T cell receptor beta chains listed below, sequenced in a study of blood T cells in healthy people across ages. PCR was performed a second time for about 7 to 12 cycles using a sample-barcoded 5' primer and a J-beta primer mix. TCRdb recomputed calls from the 5' RACE reads with MiXCR, one row per CDR3 protein. This table has about 970,000 distinct CDR3 sequences, around 54% appearing once. What was sequenced was blood. Every receptor here comes from an older woman in good health.

The rearrangement links TRBV24-1 to TRBJ2-5; 7 nucleotides align to TRBD2. V dropped 5 bases and J dropped 11; count of bases not matched to a gene: 16. Germline-derived CDR1 and CDR2 are KGHDR and SFDVKD. This CDR3 comprises 15 residues. The CDR3 region is CATSVPGGSGNEQYF. CDR3 in DNA: TGTGCCACCAGTGTACCGGGAGGATCGGGGAATGAGCAGTACTTC.

This clonotype appeared once. CDR3 residues: CARRLNTEAFF. The CDR3 DNA follows: TGTGCCCGCCGACTGAACACTGAAGCTTTCTTT. This rearrangement joins TRBV6-7 to TRBJ1-1; D is uncertain. TRBV6-7 belongs to the ORF category, with a function that is uncertain. V shed 11 bases and J shed 0 bases, with 7 bases lying between them. There are 11 residues in the CDR3.

J is TRBJ2-3 and V is TRBV5-1; D gene unclear. Looked up from germline, CDR1 is SGHRS and CDR2 is YFSETQ. The V end was cut by 4 bases, the J end by 0 bases, with 18 bases between. The CDR3 extends over 17 amino acids. The CDR3 DNA is TGCGCCAGCAGCCCCCCGTCGTGGCAGACTAGCACAGATACGCAGTATTTT. Translated: CASSPPSWQTSTDTQYF.

This clonotype has only a few counts. The chain has TRBV10-3 and TRBJ2-5; a weak D match, TRBD2 (6 bases). Germline V gives CDR1 ENHRY, CDR2 SYGVKD. The CDR3 runs to 17 residues. V lost 3 bases to trimming and J lost 5 bases, with 22 bases between them. CDR3 sequence (DNA): TGTGCCATCAGTGAACGAGGACTAACGGGCCCACAGGAGACCCAGTACTTC. Translated, it gives CAISERGLTGPQETQYF.

This clonotype was seen a few times. The chain joins TRBV4-2 to TRBJ2-7; 10 bases align to TRBD2. Germline CDR1 and CDR2: LGHNA and YNFKEQ. There are 17 residues in the CDR3. Trimming removed 1 base from V and 3 bases from J; junction bases left unmatched: 9. CDR3 amino acids: CASSQGGIASGSYEQYF. CDR3 sequence (DNA): TGTGCCAGCAGCCAAGGAGGTATCGCTAGCGGGAGCTACGAGCAGTACTTC.

V usage is TRBV11-2 and J usage is TRBJ2-3; D uncertain. Germline V lookup: CDR1 SGHAT, CDR2 FQNNGV. Trimming removed 5 bases at V and 2 bases at J, with 14 bases between. The CDR3 length is 15 residues. This chain's CDR3 is CASSRWASLTDTQYF. Written as DNA, the CDR3 is TGTGCCAGCAGCCGTTGGGCTAGTCTCACAGATACGCAGTATTTT. The full variable domain, in which reference TRBV11-2 and TRBJ2-3 provide the parts outside the CDR3, is EAGVAQSPRYKIIEKRQSVAFWCNPISGHATLYWYQQILGQGPKLLIQFQNNGVVDDSQLPKDRFSAERLKGVDSTLKIQPAKLEDSAVYLCASSRWASLTDTQYFGPGTRLTVL.

This clonotype was counted a few times. This rearrangement joins TRBV5-1 to TRBJ2-3, with D possibly TRBD2 on 5 matching bases. This CDR3 has 14 amino acids. Between the trimmed V and J ends, which lost 7 bases and 1 base, there was a span of 13 bases. The germline V gene has CDR1 SGHRS and CDR2 YFSETQ. CDR3 protein: CASLDRGGTDTQYF. DNA of the CDR3: TGCGCCAGCCTCGACCGGGGTGGCACAGATACGCAGTATTTT.

The V call is TRBV4-3, the J call TRBJ2-5, with 9 positions matching TRBD2. J was trimmed by 5 bases and V by 4 bases; bases with no gene match: 5. CDR3 length: 14 residues. The germline V gene has CDR1 LGHNA and CDR2 YSLEER. Here the CDR3 DNA reads TGCGCCAGCAGCCGAGGGACTAGCAGGGAGACCCAGTACTTC. Amino acid sequence: CASSRGTSRETQYF.

The rearrangement joins TRBV20-1 to TRBJ2-5; 10 nucleotides align to TRBD2. The DNA matches TRBJ2-7 better at its end, which makes the J call doubtful. Germline lookup yields CDR1 DFQATT and CDR2 SNEGSKA (reference sequence). The CDR3 consists of 15 residues. The CDR3 DNA reads as TGCAGTGCTAGAGCTCGGACTAGCGGCACCTACGAGCAGTACTTC. Its translation is CSARARTSGTYEQYF.

The table lists this clonotype with a count of one. The chain joins TRBV7-9 to TRBJ2-5; TRBD1 matches at 10 bases. The CDR3 has 18 residues. Germline trimming cut 5 bases from V and 0 bases from J; bases unmatched to any gene: 12. Germline loops: CDR1 SEHNR, CDR2 FQNEAQ (reference sequence). CDR3 amino acids: CASSRWRGQGKYQETQYF. CDR3 DNA sequence: TGTGCCAGCAGCCGCTGGAGGGGACAGGGGAAGTACCAAGAGACCCAGTACTTC.

This clonotype occurred a few times. V gene TRBV20-1 combines with J gene TRBJ2-7, with D perhaps TRBD2 (5 bases). V lost 5 bases and J 3 bases, leaving 11 bases between the germline ends. The CDR3 length is 12 residues. Germline V CDR1 and CDR2: DFQATT, SNEGSKA (reference sequence). CDR3 protein: CSADIRGYEQYF. For the CDR3, the DNA is TGCAGTGCTGACATACGGGGCTACGAGCAGTACTTC.

In this sample, this clonotype turned up a few times. The chain joins TRBV28 to TRBJ2-5, with 9 bases matching TRBD2. The germline V gene encodes CDR1 MDHEN and CDR2 SYDVKM. The trim removed 5 bases at V and 5 bases at J, leaving 3 bases unmatched. The CDR3 runs 13 residues. Here the CDR3 DNA reads TGTGCCAGCAGTGTAGCGGGGGTGGAGACCCAGTACTTC. Protein product: CASSVAGVETQYF. The full variable domain, its missing parts supplied by reference TRBV28 and TRBJ2-5, is DVKVTQSSRYLVKRTGEKVFLECVQDMDHENMFWYRQDPGLGLRLIYFSYDVKMKEKGDIPEGYSVSREKKERFSLILESASTNQTSMYLCASSVAGVETQYFGPGTRLLVL.

V gene TRBV4-3 combines with J gene TRBJ2-1; 12 nucleotides line up with TRBD2. This CDR3 spans 14 amino acids. Trimming took 1 base from V and 15 from J; bases not matched to a gene: 7. CDR1 and CDR2 from the germline V gene are LGHNA and YSLEER. The CDR3 DNA reads as TGCGCCAGCAGCCAAGGGTCGACTAGCGGGAGCCCGTTCTTC. Its translation: CASSQGSTSGSPFF.

The rearrangement joins TRBV12-3 or TRBV12-4 to TRBJ2-2; no reliable D call. The CDR3 has 13 residues. Trimming removed 8 bases from V and 4 bases from J, with 11 bases in between. This CDR3 is CASAFVPTGELFF. The CDR3 DNA is TGTGCCAGCGCTTTTGTACCCACCGGGGAGCTGTTTTTT.

This clonotype has only a few counts. This chain joins TRBV4-1 and TRBJ2-5, with 9 positions matching TRBD1. The end of the DNA fits TRBJ2-7 better, so the J call may be wrong. Germline V gene sequence: CDR1 MGHRA, CDR2 YSYEKL. The CDR3 spans 23 residues. In DNA form, the CDR3 reads TGCGCCAGCAGCCAAGACTGGATGGGGGCCGGGACAGGGAAGCGCTGGTCCGACTACGAGCAGTACTTC. It translates to CASSQDWMGAGTGKRWSDYEQYF.

The chain recombines TRBV6-1 with TRBJ1-2; 7 bases line up with TRBD1. The trim removed 2 bases at V and 1 base at J, leaving 7 bases unmatched. Per the germline V gene, CDR1 is MNHNS and CDR2 is SASEGT. CDR3 length equals 16 residues. The CDR3 DNA reads as TGTGCCAGCAGTGAAAGACAGGGAAGGGGTAACTATGGCTACACCTTC. Amino acids: CASSERQGRGNYGYTF.

The chain couples TRBV9 to TRBJ2-2; no clear D. This CDR3 has 15 residues. V gave up 1 base and J gave up 5 bases, with 12 bases separating them. CDR1 SGDLS and CDR2 YYNGEE come from the germline V gene. The CDR3 nucleotides are TGTGCCAGCAGCGTAAACCACGGCGGTACCGGGGAGCTGTTTTTT. Its protein product is CASSVNHGGTGELFF.

This clonotype was recorded a few times. The chain joins TRBV6-5 to TRBJ1-2, with no clear D. This CDR3 is 13 amino acids long. With 2 bases removed from V and 13 bases from J, the gap between germline ends came to 17 bases. In germline, CDR1 is MNHEY, CDR2 SVGAGI. As DNA, the CDR3 is TGTGCCAGCAGTTACAGCAGTTTAAGGGCGGGCACCTTC. Translated: CASSYSSLRAGTF.

This clonotype was counted between two and nine times. The rearrangement joins TRBV5-1 to TRBJ2-1; 10 nucleotides align to TRBD2. Trimming took 0 bases from V and 6 from J; bases not matched to a gene: 6. CDR1 SGHRS and CDR2 YFSETQ come from the germline V gene. The CDR3 consists of 16 residues. The CDR3, as DNA: TGCGCCAGCAGCTTGGGGATGCTAGCGGGAGTCAATGAGCAGTTCTTC. This codes for CASSLGMLAGVNEQFF. The full variable domain, completed using reference TRBV5-1 and TRBJ2-1, is KAGVTQTPRYLIKTRGQQVTLSCSPISGHRSVSWYQQTPGQGLQFLFEYFSETQRNKGNFPGRFSGRQFSNSRSEMNVSTLELGDSALYLCASSLGMLAGVNEQFFGPGTRLTVL.

This clonotype appeared a few times. The chain joins TRBV28 to TRBJ2-1, with 10 bases fitting TRBD1. The trim removed 8 bases at V and 3 bases at J, leaving 1 base unmatched. In germline, CDR1 is MDHEN, CDR2 SYDVKM. This CDR3 is 13 amino acids long. In nucleotides, the CDR3 is TGTGCCAGCCGGACAGGGGGCTACAATGAGCAGTTCTTC. Residues: CASRTGGYNEQFF.

This clonotype has a handful of counts. This chain joins TRBV6-2 or TRBV6-3 and TRBJ2-3; 12 bases align to TRBD2. Germline V gene lookup returns CDR1 MNHEY and CDR2 SVGEGT. The CDR3 is 17 amino acids. V was pared by 5 bases and J by 4 bases, with 10 bases of the junction left unmatched. The CDR3 DNA follows: TGTGCCAGCAGTCCAATAAGACTAGCGGGAGATGCAGATACGCAGTATTTT. Protein sequence: CASSPIRLAGDADTQYF.

The chain has TRBV3-1 and TRBJ2-3; 13 nucleotides agree with TRBD2. Trimming took 2 bases from V and 3 from J; bases not matched to a gene: 2. Germline V gene sequence: CDR1 LGHDT, CDR2 YNNKEL (reference sequence). This CDR3 contains 16 residues. CDR3 residues: CASSQTSGRGTDTQYF. DNA for the CDR3: TGTGCCAGCAGCCAAACTAGCGGGAGGGGGACAGATACGCAGTATTTT.

As regards this clonotype: Sequence at one end of the junction differs from germline and may be a read error. The chain recombines TRBV4-1 with TRBJ2-7; D gene unclear. Germline CDR1 is MGHRA and CDR2 is YSYEKL. There are 13 residues in the CDR3. The chain's CDR3 is CASSQDRGWEQYF. Here the CDR3 DNA reads TGTGCCAGCAGCCAAGATCGTGGGTGGGAGCAGTACTTC.

The chain combines TRBV20-1 with TRBJ2-7; D possibly uses TRBD1 or TRBD2 (5 bases each). The germline CDR1 and CDR2 sequences are DFQATT and SNEGSKA (reference sequence). The germline V and J ends were trimmed by 6 bases and 0 bases, with 12 bases remaining between them. The CDR3 length is 13 residues. The CDR3, as DNA: TGCAGTGCGGACGGGGCTAACTCCTACGAGCAGTACTTC. Protein product: CSADGANSYEQYF.

The rearrangement uses TRBV27 and TRBJ2-7, with 7 bases fitting TRBD2. With the DNA end fitting TRBJ2-1 better, the J assignment may be wrong. The CDR3 is 15 amino acids. Germline V gives CDR1 MNHEY, CDR2 SMNVEV (reference sequence). CDR3 DNA sequence: TGTGCCAGCAGCCCAAACGGGGGGAGCTACAATGAGCAGTTCTTC. Protein sequence: CASSPNGGSYNEQFF.

The sample holds a few counts of this clonotype. J is TRBJ2-1 and V is TRBV9, with a tentative D call TRBD2 (7 bases). CDR1 and CDR2 (germline): SGDLS, YYNGEE. The CDR3 spans 17 residues. Trimming cost V 4 bases and J 0 bases, with 17 bases left between them. This CDR3 reads CASSLRGGESSYNEQFF. The DNA for the CDR3 is TGTGCCAGCAGCCTTAGGGGGGGGGAGAGCTCCTACAATGAGCAGTTCTTC.